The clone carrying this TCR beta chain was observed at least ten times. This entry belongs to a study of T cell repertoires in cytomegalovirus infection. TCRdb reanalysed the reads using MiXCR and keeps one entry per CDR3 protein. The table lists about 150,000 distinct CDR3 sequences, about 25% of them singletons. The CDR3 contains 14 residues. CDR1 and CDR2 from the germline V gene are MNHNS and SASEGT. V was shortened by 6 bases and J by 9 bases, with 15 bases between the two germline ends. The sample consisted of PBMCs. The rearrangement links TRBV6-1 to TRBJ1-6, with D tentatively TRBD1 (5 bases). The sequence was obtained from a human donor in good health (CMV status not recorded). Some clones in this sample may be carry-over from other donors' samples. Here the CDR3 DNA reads TGTGCCAGCAGGCCCGGGACGGAAATTTCACCCCTCCACTTT. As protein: CASRPGTEISPLHF.